This TCR beta chain was profiled in a study of T-cell memory formation after mild COVID-19. For the study at large: Largely donor-specific sequence clusters came from two donors. Points from the study as a whole: Memory from before infection featured some responding clones, which suggests cross-reactive memory joined. Largely, contracting CD4+ clones fell within CM and EM, and contracting CD8+ clones within EMRA.

The J segment lost 2 bases and the V segment lost 0 bases, leaving 9 bases of the junction unmatched. The CDR3 covers 16 residues. The V gene's germline CDR1 is DFQATT and CDR2 SNEGSKA (reference sequence). Turning to this clonotype: What it recognizes is unknown.

TCRdb re-called the 5' RACE reads with MiXCR, one entry per CDR3 protein. The top ten clones hold about 29% of a sample with about 140,000 distinct CDR3 sequences, about 14% of them seen once. Material for sequencing was PBMCs or a T cell subset sorted from them (not recorded which). The rearrangement links TRBV20-1 to TRBJ1-2, with 7 positions matching TRBD1. The sequence derives from an adult woman who had mild COVID-19 (a few samples of this study predate the infection). Cell type and time point are not known. CDR3 in DNA: TGCAGTGCTAGAGACATCGGACAGGTGATGAACTATGGCTACACCTTC. Translated: CSARDIGQVMNYGYTF.